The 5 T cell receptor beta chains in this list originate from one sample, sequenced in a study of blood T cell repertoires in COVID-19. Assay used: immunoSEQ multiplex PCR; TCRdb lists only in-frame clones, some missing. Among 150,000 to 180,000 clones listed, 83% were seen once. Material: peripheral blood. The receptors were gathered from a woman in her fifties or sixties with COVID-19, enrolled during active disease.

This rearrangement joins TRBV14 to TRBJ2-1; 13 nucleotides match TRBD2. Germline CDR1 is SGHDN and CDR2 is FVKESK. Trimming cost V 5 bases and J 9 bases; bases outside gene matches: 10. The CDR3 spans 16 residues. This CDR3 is CASSAWTSGGFREQFF. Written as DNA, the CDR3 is TGTGCCAGCAGCGCTTGGACTAGCGGGGGTTTCCGTGAGCAGTTCTTC.

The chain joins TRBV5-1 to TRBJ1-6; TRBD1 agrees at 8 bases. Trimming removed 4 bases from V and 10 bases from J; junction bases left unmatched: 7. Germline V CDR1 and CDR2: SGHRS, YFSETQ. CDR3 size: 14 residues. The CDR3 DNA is TGCGCCAGCAGCACCGGACAGGGTGCGTCACCCCTCCACTTT. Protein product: CASSTGQGASPLHF.

As DNA, the CDR3 is TGCAGCGTTGAACCCCCAGGTTTGGGCGGCTACACCTTC. Translation gives CSVEPPGLGGYTF. The rearrangement uses TRBV29-1 and TRBJ1-2, with D uncertain. The ends were cut back, 2 bases at V and 8 bases at J, with 15 bases in the middle. CDR3 length: 13 amino acids. Looked up from germline, CDR1 is SQVTM and CDR2 is ANQGSEA.

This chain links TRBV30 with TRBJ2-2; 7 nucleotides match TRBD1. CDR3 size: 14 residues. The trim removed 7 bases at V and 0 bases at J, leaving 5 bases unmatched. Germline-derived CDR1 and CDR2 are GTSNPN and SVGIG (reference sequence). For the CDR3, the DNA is TGTGCCTTCACACAGGGGACGAACACCGGGGAGCTGTTTTTT. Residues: CAFTQGTNTGELFF.

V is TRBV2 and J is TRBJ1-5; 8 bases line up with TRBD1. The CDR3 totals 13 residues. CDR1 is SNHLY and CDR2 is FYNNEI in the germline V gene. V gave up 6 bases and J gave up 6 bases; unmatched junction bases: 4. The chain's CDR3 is CASRDRAIQPQHF. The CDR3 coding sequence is TGTGCCAGCAGGGACAGGGCTATTCAGCCCCAGCATTTT. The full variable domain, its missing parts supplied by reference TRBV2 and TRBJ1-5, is EPEVTQTPSHQVTQMGQEVILRCVPISNHLYFYWYRQILGQKVEFLVSFYNNEISEKSEIFDDQFSVERPDGSNFTLKIRSTKLEDSAMYFCASRDRAIQPQHFGDGTRLSIL.